This paragraph reports one TCR beta chain. Its antigen is unknown. No quality values exist for individual bases; no much larger clone is one base distant. V has 4 bases trimmed and J has 6 bases trimmed; junction bases matching no gene number 4. The CDR3, cysteine through phenylalanine, is 13 amino acids long. The retained sequence is limited to the CDR3, 39 bases, with the frame set at the first base. Looking up the germline V gene yields CDR1 SGHRS and CDR2 YFSETQ. This sample was included in a study of blood T cell repertoires in COVID-19 (dated by TCRdb to 2018 to 2021). Background on the whole study: Collaborator samples came from the United States, Italy and Spain and covered acute and convalescent phases of COVID-19. The prospective study material was composed of cDNA or gDNA derived from T cells, B-cell-depleted T cells, or PBMCs. Deeply sampled blood TCRbeta repertoires from subjects exposed to, actively infected with, or recovered from COVID-19 were included in the dataset. The repertoires were made available in a free public database intended to serve as a resource for research on the immune response to SARS-CoV-2. The samples were drawn from the first 160 participants of the ongoing ImmuneRACE study and from 1,200 or so subjects provided by 6 global collaborators. A de-identified subject ID, COVID-19 status, age in years and sex were almost always included in the sample metadata. Where available, HLA class I and class II types were taken from metadata supplied by the sample provider and were not determined by assay-based typing. Overall study results and their limits: The quantity of clinical and demographic metadata differed by source and by participant and was supplied without curation.

TCRbeta CDR3 regions were amplified from genomic DNA using the immunoSEQ Assay, a bias-controlled multiplex PCR. Per the original workflow: The number of nucleated cells in each sample was estimated from the amplification of reference gene primers within the assay. To quantify the absolute abundance of each unique TCRbeta CDR3 rearrangement, sequence reads were collapsed and filtered. For each sample, productive Simpson clonality was calculated by taking the square root of Simpson's diversity index across productive rearrangements. TCRdb holds this immuneACCESS table with in-frame rearrangements only. Some clones are missing; in checked studies, unresolved V genes explain under half, and the rest has no known cause. The D gene and trimming were derived from the DNA, and the V and J assignments and clone size from that table. Counted in this sample were 150,000 to 200,000 clones; around 90% of them appeared once. Together, the top ten hold around 4.8% of the sample.

Each collaborating institution followed its own protocols to collect whole blood in K2EDTA tubes. For TCRbeta analysis, collaborators shipped samples as frozen whole blood, isolated PBMCs, or DNA extracted from either of those sample types. The rearranged segments are TRBV5-1 and TRBJ2-7; 10 bases in between match TRBD1. The TCR originated in a human donor in a cohort sampled during active COVID-19. Sequencing was performed on peripheral blood. The DNA sequence is as follows: TGCGCCAGCAGCGTCCGGGACAGGGGCGAGCAGTACTTC. Its product reads: CASSVRDRGEQYF.